This T cell receptor beta chain was identified during a study of cytomegalovirus exposure and HLA in healthy donors. Study results and limitations: The classifier reportedly diagnosed cytomegalovirus status with high specificity and sensitivity.

With V trimmed by 5 bases and J by 2 bases, 2 bases remained unmatched. Germline values: CDR1 SNHLY, CDR2 FYNNEI. The CDR3 totals 14 residues. About this clone: Its antigen is as yet unknown.

Libraries were prepared by immunoSEQ multiplex PCR; TCRdb keeps only in-frame clonotypes and omits some of them. The sample includes roughly 75,000 clones, 85% to 95% of them seen just once. The chain uses TRBV2 and TRBJ2-7; 11 positions agree with TRBD2. The material sequenced was PBMCs. The TCR comes from a woman aged 18-30 years in good health and CMV-seronegative. As DNA, the CDR3 is TGTGCCAGCAGTATAGCGGGAGGGACCTACGAGCAGTACTTC. This gives the protein CASSIAGGTYEQYF.